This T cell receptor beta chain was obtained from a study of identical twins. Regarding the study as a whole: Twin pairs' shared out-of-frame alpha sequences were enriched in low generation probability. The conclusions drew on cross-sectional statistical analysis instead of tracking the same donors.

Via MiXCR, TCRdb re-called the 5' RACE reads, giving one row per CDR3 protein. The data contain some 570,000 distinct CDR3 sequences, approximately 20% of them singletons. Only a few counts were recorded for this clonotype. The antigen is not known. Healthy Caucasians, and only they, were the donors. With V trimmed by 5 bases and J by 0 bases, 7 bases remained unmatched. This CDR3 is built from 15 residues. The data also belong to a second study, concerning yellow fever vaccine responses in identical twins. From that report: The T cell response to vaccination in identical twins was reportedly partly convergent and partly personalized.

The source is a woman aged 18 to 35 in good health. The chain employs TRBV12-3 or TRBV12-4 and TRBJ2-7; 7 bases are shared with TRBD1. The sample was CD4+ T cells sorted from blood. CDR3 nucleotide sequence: TGTGCCAGCAGTGCACAGGGGTGGGACTCCTACGAGCAGTACTTC. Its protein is CASSAQGWDSYEQYF.